The sequence of this T cell receptor (beta chain) was determined in a study of blood T cells in healthy people across ages. Study background: Template switching recovered approximately one barcoded beta molecule for every two T cells.

For this clonotype: The antigen is undetermined. One end of the junction varies from germline; a read error may be responsible.

Study-wide points: Fewer expanded clones and more diversity marked long-lived versus aged donors. Lack of knowledge of donor CMV status possibly confounded expanded clonotype changes.

PCR was performed a second time for about 6 to 12 cycles using a sample-barcoded 5' primer and a J-beta primer mix. Each cDNA molecule, via a template-switch adaptor with 12 random nucleotides, was tagged. TCRdb itself ran the 5' RACE reads through MiXCR, one entry per CDR3 protein. The sample lists about a million distinct CDR3 sequences, roughly 51% seen once, with about a fifth in the top ten. Sequenced: blood. This sequence was found in a woman aged 55-69 years in good health.

The CDR3 coding sequence is TGCAGTGCTACCGACAGGGTTAATGAAAAGCTGTTTTTT. Translation: CSATDRVNEKLFF. V and J are TRBV20-1 and TRBJ1-4; 7 bases map to TRBD1. The length of the CDR3 is 13 residues. Germline assignment: CDR1 DFQATT and CDR2 SNEGSKA (reference sequence).